This is a list of T cell receptor beta chains from one sample in a study of T cell clonotyping in hematopoietic cell transplantation. Generated by immunoSEQ multiplex PCR, the TCRdb table keeps only in-frame clones and is missing some. The sample includes tens of thousands of clones, 95% of them seen just once. The sequenced material came from peripheral blood mononuclear cells. Receptors originate from a man aged 30-40 years in good health. Some clones in this sample may be carry-over from other donors' samples. CDR3s include the opening cysteine and the closing phenylalanine or tryptophan. A D gene is named only where the DNA matches it firmly. Not every row has a clone size; where given, it reads once, few, many or a size class.

abundance	len	v_gene	d_gene	j_gene	CDR3aa	CDR3nt
-	13	TRBV5-4	-	TRBJ2-4	CASSLGPENIQYF	TGTGCCAGCAGCCTGGGCCCTGAAAACATTCAGTACTTC
-	16	TRBV10-3	-	TRBJ2-1	CAIGAFLAADINEQFF	TGTGCCATCGGGGCCTTTTTAGCGGCCGACATCAATGAGCAGTTCTTC
-	14	TRBV28	-	TRBJ2-7	CASTEQGGIYEQYF	TGTGCCAGCACCGAACAGGGGGGGATCTACGAGCAGTACTTC
-	14	TRBV5-1	-	TRBJ1-1	CASSFAPGGTEAFF	TGCGCCAGCAGCTTTGCCCCGGGGGGCACTGAAGCTTTCTTT
-	16	TRBV27	-	TRBJ2-7	CASSLSSGESIYEQYF	TGTGCCAGCAGTTTGTCCTCCGGAGAGTCTATCTACGAGCAGTACTTC
-	17	TRBV27	-	TRBJ2-4	CASSFSTDWKAKNIQYF	TGTGCCAGCAGTTTTTCGACGGACTGGAAAGCCAAAAACATTCAGTACTTC
-	15	TRBV18	-	TRBJ1-5	CASSPQRGSNQPQHF	TGTGCCAGCTCACCACAGAGGGGAAGCAATCAGCCCCAGCATTTT
-	16	TRBV27	TRBD2	TRBJ2-7	CASSFLQSGSFYEQYF	TGTGCCAGCAGTTTCCTCCAAAGCGGGAGCTTCTACGAGCAGTACTTC
-	15	TRBV10-3	-	TRBJ2-3	CAISDDGGRTDTQYF	TGTGCCATCAGTGATGACGGGGGACGCACAGATACGCAGTATTTT
-	14	TRBV19	-	TRBJ2-5	CASSPGALQETQYF	TGTGCCAGTAGTCCCGGGGCCCTCCAAGAGACCCAGTACTTC
-	15	TRBV28	TRBD1	TRBJ2-7	CASSSGGVTPYEQYF	TGTGCCAGCAGTTCAGGGGGTGTAACACCCTACGAGCAGTACTTC
-	14	TRBV19	-	TRBJ1-1	CASSNRPGNLEAFF	TGTGCCAGTAGTAATCGGCCCGGTAATCTAGAAGCTTTCTTT
-	12	TRBV6-1	-	TRBJ1-1	CASSFMNTEAFF	TGTGCCAGCAGTTTCATGAACACTGAAGCTTTCTTT
-	13	TRBV2	-	TRBJ1-1	CASSLHPNTEAFF	TGTGCCAGCAGCTTACACCCTAACACTGAAGCTTTCTTT
few	14	TRBV6-1	-	TRBJ2-7	CASSPRGASYEQYF	TGTGCCAGCAGTCCGCGCGGGGCGTCCTACGAGCAGTACTTC
once	18	TRBV7-2	-	TRBJ2-3	CASSLAPLDSIGTDTQYF	TGTGCCAGCAGCTTAGCCCCTTTGGACAGTATAGGCACAGATACGCAGTATTTT
-	15	TRBV5-6	-	TRBJ2-6	CASSFPESGANVLTF	TGTGCCAGCAGCTTCCCAGAATCTGGGGCCAACGTCCTGACTTTC
-	14	TRBV4-3	-	TRBJ1-1	CASSQEQGMGEAFF	TGCGCCAGCAGCCAAGAACAGGGAATGGGTGAAGCTTTCTTT
-	16	TRBV19	TRBD1	TRBJ2-1	CASSTLPGQASNEQFF	TGTGCCAGTAGTACACTCCCGGGACAGGCGAGCAATGAGCAGTTCTTC
once	18	TRBV7-2	-	TRBJ1-4	CASSLVGGRGFTNEKLFF	TGTGCCAGCAGCTTAGTAGGGGGAAGGGGTTTTACTAATGAAAAACTGTTTTTT
-	12	TRBV5-6	TRBD1	TRBJ2-1	CASSSSGTAAVF	TGTGCCAGCAGCTCGTCCGGGACAGCCGCGGTCTTC
-	14	TRBV6-5	TRBD1	TRBJ1-2	CASSHGEGQGGPTF	TGTGCCAGCAGCCATGGAGAGGGACAGGGGGGTCCGACCTTC
-	13	TRBV7-8	-	TRBJ2-1	CASSLAWDNEQFF	TGTGCCAGCAGCTTAGCGTGGGACAATGAGCAGTTCTTC
-	12	TRBV5-6	TRBD1	TRBJ1-2	CASSNRGYGYTF	TGTGCCAGCAGCAACAGGGGCTATGGCTACACCTTC
-	14	TRBV6-5	-	TRBJ1-1	CASSRVFSTTEAFF	TGTGCCAGCAGTAGGGTCTTCTCCACCACTGAAGCTTTCTTT
-	13	TRBV10-1	-	TRBJ2-7	CASSGSGVYEQYF	TGCGCCAGCAGTGGTTCAGGGGTCTACGAGCAGTACTTC
-	16	TRBV2	TRBD1	TRBJ1-5	CASSGTGGYSNQPQHF	TGTGCCAGCAGTGGGACAGGGGGATATAGCAATCAGCCCCAGCATTTT
-	15	TRBV15	-	TRBJ2-2	CATNLELGNTGELFF	TGTGCCACCAACCTCGAACTGGGGAACACCGGGGAGCTGTTTTTT
-	14	TRBV19	TRBD1	TRBJ2-7	CASSRRGTAGEQYF	TGTGCCAGTAGTAGAAGGGGGACAGCAGGCGAGCAGTACTTC
once	13	TRBV7-9	-	TRBJ1-1	CASSLGGVTEAFF	TGTGCCAGCAGCTTAGGGGGAGTCACTGAAGCTTTCTTT
-	13	TRBV28	-	TRBJ1-5	CASSSSRGQPQHF	TGTGCCAGCAGTTCGTCCAGGGGTCAGCCCCAGCATTTT
-	14	TRBV19	-	TRBJ1-1	CASSPLTENTEAFF	TGTGCCAGTAGTCCTCTGACAGAGAACACTGAAGCTTTCTTT
-	12	TRBV10-1	-	TRBJ2-2	CASSGNTGELFF	TGCGCCAGCAGTGGGAACACCGGGGAGCTGTTTTTT
-	15	TRBV11-3	TRBD2	TRBJ2-3	CASSFPVGSGNTQYF	TGTGCCAGCAGCTTTCCTGTCGGGAGCGGGAATACGCAGTATTTT
-	15	TRBV6-6	-	TRBJ2-4	CASSYRTRGKNIQYF	TGTGCCAGCAGTTACCGTACCAGGGGCAAAAACATTCAGTACTTC
-	17	TRBV29-1	-	TRBJ2-3	CSALRQVRDVGTDTQYF	TGCAGCGCTCTCAGACAAGTGAGGGACGTGGGCACAGATACGCAGTATTTT
-	14	TRBV6-5	-	TRBJ2-1	CASSGTGPWNEQFF	TGTGCCAGCAGTGGGACGGGGCCTTGGAATGAGCAGTTCTTC
once	14	TRBV11-2	-	TRBJ2-7	CASSSGGSPREQYF	TGTGCCAGCAGCTCAGGTGGCTCCCCGCGGGAGCAGTACTTC
-	14	TRBV5-1	TRBD1	TRBJ1-4	CASSLQGADEKLFF	TGCGCCAGCAGCTTACAGGGGGCGGATGAAAAACTGTTTTTT
-	15	TRBV6-6	-	TRBJ2-1	CASSFELSSYNEQFF	TGTGCCAGCAGTTTTGAGTTAAGCTCCTACAATGAGCAGTTCTTC
-	15	TRBV19	-	TRBJ1-1	CASSISRHPNTEAFF	TGTGCCAGTAGTATTTCTCGCCATCCTAACACTGAAGCTTTCTTT
-	14	TRBV5-6	-	TRBJ1-5	CASSLQGGDQPQHF	TGTGCCAGCAGCTTGCAGGGAGGGGATCAGCCCCAGCATTTT
once	15	TRBV7-9	TRBD2	TRBJ2-1	CASSRGTSGYNEQFF	TGTGCCAGCAGCCGCGGGACTAGCGGTTACAATGAGCAGTTCTTC
-	14	TRBV6-1	-	TRBJ1-1	CASSRTGSGTEAFF	TGTGCCAGCAGTCGCACAGGGTCTGGAACTGAAGCTTTCTTT
-	14	TRBV9	TRBD1	TRBJ1-1	CASSDTGGKAEAFF	TGTGCCAGCAGCGACACAGGGGGGAAAGCTGAAGCTTTCTTT
-	15	TRBV19	-	TRBJ2-4	CASTPRGDSRSIQYF	TGTGCCAGTACCCCAAGAGGGGACTCTCGTTCCATTCAGTACTTC
-	18	TRBV27	TRBD1	TRBJ2-5	CASRSTGTGDGRRETQYF	TGTGCCAGCAGATCCACCGGGACAGGGGATGGTCGGCGGGAGACCCAGTACTTC
-	17	TRBV6-1	-	TRBJ1-4	CASSEVSGLGTNEKLFF	TGTGCCAGCAGTGAAGTTTCGGGGCTCGGAACTAATGAAAAACTGTTTTTT
-	13	TRBV7-9	-	TRBJ1-1	CASSLEVSTEAFF	TGTGCCAGCAGCTTGGAAGTCTCCACTGAAGCTTTCTTT
few	15	TRBV25-1	-	TRBJ2-3	CASSEPREPTDTQYF	TGTGCCAGCAGTGAACCCCGTGAGCCCACAGATACGCAGTATTTT
few	15	TRBV19	-	TRBJ2-3	CASKSRVGGTDTQYF	TGTGCCAGTAAGTCTAGGGTCGGGGGCACAGATACGCAGTATTTT
-	16	TRBV4-1	-	TRBJ2-2	CASSPTSGPGTGELFF	TGCGCCAGCAGCCCGACGTCCGGGCCCGGCACCGGGGAGCTGTTTTTT
-	15	TRBV9	-	TRBJ2-3	CASSVGGGGTDTQYF	TGTGCCAGCAGCGTAGGAGGGGGGGGCACAGATACGCAGTATTTT
-	12	TRBV7-9	-	TRBJ1-2	CASRSGAYGYTF	TGTGCCAGCAGGTCGGGGGCCTATGGCTACACCTTC
once	13	TRBV10-3	-	TRBJ1-2	CAIRMTDFYGYTF	TGTGCCATCAGGATGACAGACTTCTATGGCTACACCTTC
-	15	TRBV5-1	-	TRBJ2-2	CATQGGLADTGELFF	TGCGCCACCCAGGGGGGGCTAGCGGACACCGGGGAGCTGTTTTTT
-	16	TRBV21-1	-	TRBJ1-1	CASSNVLGQPGTEAFF	TGTGCCAGCAGCAACGTCTTGGGACAGCCGGGCACTGAAGCTTTCTTT
-	13	TRBV19	TRBD1	TRBJ1-1	CASPGQGTSEAFF	TGTGCCAGTCCGGGACAGGGAACATCTGAAGCTTTCTTT
few	13	TRBV7-7	-	TRBJ1-5	CASSLAPNSPQHF	TGTGCCAGCAGCTTAGCCCCCAACTCGCCCCAGCATTTT